These 26 T cell receptor beta chains came from one sample sequenced in a study of CD8 T cells in Susac syndrome. When the RNA was reverse transcribed, random hexamers were used with an input of 0.5 to 1 ug. From the immunoSEQ multiplex PCR reads, TCRdb called clonotypes with MiXCR, one entry per CDR3 protein. In the table there are around 170,000 distinct CDR3 sequences, 95% of which are singletons. What was sequenced was CD8+ T cells from PBMCs. Source of these receptors: a human donor with Susac syndrome.

The rearrangement links TRBV13 to TRBJ2-7; 9 nucleotides agree with TRBD2. Germline values: CDR1 PRHDT, CDR2 FYEKMQ (reference sequence). V shed 5 bases and J 0 bases; nucleotides not matched to a gene: 5. The CDR3 contains 15 residues. CDR3 amino acids: CASSQGLAISYEQYF. The CDR3 DNA reads as TGTGCCAGCAGCCAGGGACTAGCCATCTCCTACGAGCAGTACTTC.

CDR3 DNA sequence: TGTGCCAGCAGTTACCAGAGGACAGGGGAAGAGACCCAGTACTTC. It translates to CASSYQRTGEETQYF. This chain uses TRBV28 with TRBJ2-5, with TRBD1 matching over 9 bases. V was clipped by 4 bases and J by 3 bases; unmatched bases: 6. The length of the CDR3 is 15 residues. Germline V gene data show CDR1 as MDHEN and CDR2 as SYDVKM.

V is TRBV20-1 and J is TRBJ2-3; a possible D gene is TRBD2 (7 bases). In germline, CDR1 is DFQATT, CDR2 SNEGSKA (reference sequence). This CDR3 has 14 amino acids. Trimming removed 5 bases from V and 1 base from J, with 13 bases in between. In DNA, the CDR3 is TGCAGTGCTCCAAGGGGGGGCCGCACAGATACGCAGTATTTT. Amino acid sequence: CSAPRGGRTDTQYF.

This rearrangement joins TRBV4-1 to TRBJ2-5; D perhaps matches TRBD2 (5 bases). The CDR3 runs 15 residues. The V gene's germline CDR1 is MGHRA and CDR2 YSYEKL. Trimming removed 1 base from V and 2 bases from J, with 11 bases in between. CDR3 loop: CASSQVGGGQETQYF. The CDR3 DNA follows: TGCGCCAGCAGCCAAGTGGGCGGAGGACAAGAGACCCAGTACTTC.

The chain is built from TRBV30 and TRBJ2-3; D is ambiguous. The CDR3 is 14 residues long. Germline V gene lookup returns CDR1 GTSNPN and CDR2 SVGIG (reference sequence). The V end lost 1 base, the J end lost 0 bases, and 8 bases lay between the germline ends. The CDR3 protein is CAWSDPASTDTQYF. The CDR3 DNA is TGTGCCTGGAGTGACCCAGCTAGCACAGATACGCAGTATTTT. Variable domain in full (rest from reference TRBV30 and TRBJ2-3): SQTIHQWPATLVQPVGSPLSLECTVEGTSNPNLYWYRQAAGRGLQLLFYSVGIGQISSEVPQNLSASRPQDRQFILSSKKLLLSDSGFYLCAWSDPASTDTQYFGPGTRLTVL.

The chain recombines TRBV30 with TRBJ2-6, with D maybe TRBD1 (6 bases). V gave up 4 bases and J gave up 0 bases, with 22 bases separating them. Germline V gene data show CDR1 as GTSNPN and CDR2 as SVGIG (reference sequence). The CDR3 runs to 19 residues. The CDR3 loop is CAWTPGDRTTSSGANVLTF. The CDR3 DNA reads TGTGCCTGGACCCCCGGTGACAGGACCACCAGCTCTGGGGCCAACGTCCTGACTTTC.

To note about this clonotype: The germline gene is not matched at one end of the junction; a read error may be the cause. The rearrangement joins TRBV2 to TRBJ1-2, with D tentatively TRBD1 (5 bases). From germline, CDR1 is SNHLY and CDR2 FYNNEI. The CDR3 loop spans 14 amino acids. CDR3 sequence reads: CAGSGGGTNYGYTF. The CDR3 DNA is TGTGCCGGCAGCGGCGGGGGGACTAACTATGGCTACACCTTC.

The rearrangement uses TRBV7-9 and TRBJ2-7; 10 positions match TRBD1. The J segment lost 9 bases and the V segment lost 5 bases, leaving 13 bases of the junction unmatched. Looked up from germline, CDR1 is SEHNR and CDR2 is FQNEAQ (reference sequence). This CDR3 has 15 residues. The CDR3 protein is CASSPDRGLHWVQYF. Written as DNA, the CDR3 is TGTGCCAGCAGCCCTGACAGGGGGCTTCATTGGGTGCAGTACTTC.

The gene calls are TRBV12-3 or TRBV12-4 and TRBJ1-5; D is uncertain. V was pared by 6 bases and J by 3 bases, with 12 bases between. The CDR3 runs to 14 residues. The CDR3 here is CASSTSPYNQPQHF. For the CDR3, the DNA is TGTGCCAGCAGCACGTCACCCTACAATCAGCCCCAGCATTTT.

The chain has TRBV28 and TRBJ1-1; tentatively, D is TRBD1 (6 bases). V gave up 3 bases and J gave up 0 bases, with 14 bases separating them. CDR3 length: 16 amino acids. Per germline, CDR1 MDHEN and CDR2 SYDVKM. The CDR3 bases are TGTGCCAGCAGTTTTGGAGGACAGCGAATGAACACTGAAGCTTTCTTT. The encoded protein is CASSFGGQRMNTEAFF.

The chain couples TRBV27 to TRBJ2-7; D may be TRBD1 (6 bases). The CDR3 spans 14 residues. Germline lookup yields CDR1 MNHEY and CDR2 SMNVEV (reference sequence). Deletions cut 6 bases from V and 1 base from J, with 13 bases between. The CDR3 spells CASSYTTGSYEQYF. As DNA, the CDR3 is TGTGCCAGCAGCTACACTACAGGGTCCTACGAGCAGTACTTC.

This clonotype has only a few counts. This rearrangement joins TRBV9 to TRBJ2-7; maybe TRBD1 (6 bases). The germline V and J ends were trimmed by 2 bases and 3 bases, with 12 bases remaining between them. The CDR3 runs to 14 residues. Germline lookup yields CDR1 SGDLS and CDR2 YYNGEE. The CDR3 here is CASSVGSGDYEQYF. CDR3 DNA sequence: TGTGCCAGCAGCGTGGGATCAGGGGACTACGAGCAGTACTTC.

This sequence joins TRBV2 and TRBJ1-1, with D hard to call. CDR1 is SNHLY, CDR2 FYNNEI, per germline. Trimming removed 1 base at V and 6 bases at J, with 6 bases between. The CDR3 runs to 12 residues. CDR3 coding DNA: TGTGCCAGCAGTGAAGGACGGCCTGAAGCTTTCTTT. The encoded protein is CASSEGRPEAFF. The entire variable domain, with the rest obtained from reference TRBV2 and TRBJ1-1, is as follows: EPEVTQTPSHQVTQMGQEVILRCVPISNHLYFYWYRQILGQKVEFLVSFYNNEISEKSEIFDDQFSVERPDGSNFTLKIRSTKLEDSAMYFCASSEGRPEAFFGQGTRLTVV.

This clonotype appeared a few times. The rearrangement joins TRBV9 to TRBJ1-3, with D hard to call. CDR1 is SGDLS and CDR2 is YYNGEE in the germline V gene. V was cut by 0 bases and J by 0 bases, with 4 bases left in between. This CDR3 has 14 amino acids. The CDR3 sequence is CASSVGLSGNTIYF. The CDR3 DNA reads as TGTGCCAGCAGCGTAGGGCTCTCTGGAAACACCATATATTTT.

This chain uses TRBV29-1 with TRBJ2-5, with D hard to call. This CDR3 comprises 10 residues. Deletions cut 8 bases from V and 7 bases from J, with 11 bases between. The V gene's germline CDR1 is SQVTM and CDR2 ANQGSEA. This chain's CDR3 is CSSREGTQYF. CDR3 nucleotides: TGCAGCTCAAGGGAAGGGACCCAGTACTTC. Drawing the rest from reference TRBV29-1 and TRBJ2-5, the complete variable domain is SAVISQKPSRDICQRGTSLTIQCQVDSQVTMMFWYRQQPGQSLTLIATANQGSEATYESGFVIDKFPISRPNLTFSTLTVSNMSPEDSSIYLCSSREGTQYFGPGTRLLVL.

This rearrangement joins TRBV12-3 or TRBV12-4 to TRBJ2-1; D unresolved. CDR3 length: 11 residues. Trimming stripped 8 bases from V and 5 bases from J, with 7 bases between. This CDR3 is CASQLDNEQFF. CDR3 coding DNA: TGTGCCAGCCAGCTCGACAATGAGCAGTTCTTC.

In DNA form, the CDR3 reads TGTGCCACCCCTGGGGGGGCGCGGTACGAGCAGTACTTC. As protein: CATPGGARYEQYF. This chain connects TRBV6-4 to TRBJ2-7, with D possibly being TRBD2 (7 bases). The CDR3 runs to 13 residues. V was shortened by 10 bases and J by 4 bases, with 17 bases between the two germline ends. The V gene's germline CDR1 is MRHNA and CDR2 SNTAGT.

The V call is TRBV27, the J call TRBJ2-6, with D maybe TRBD1 (6 bases). V lost 6 bases and J 2 bases, leaving 8 bases between the germline ends. This CDR3 comprises 14 residues. Germline-derived CDR1 and CDR2 are MNHEY and SMNVEV (reference sequence). CDR3 nucleotide sequence: TGTGCCAGCAGGAAGGGGGCTGGGGCCAACGTCCTGACTTTC. Protein: CASRKGAGANVLTF.

The chain links TRBV11-2 to TRBJ1-1; no clear D gene. CDR3 length equals 15 residues. Germline V gene data show CDR1 as SGHAT and CDR2 as FQNNGV. V was trimmed by 1 base and J by 3 bases, leaving 12 bases between them. CDR3 protein: CASSLVRGGYTEAFF. The CDR3, as DNA: TGTGCCAGCAGCTTAGTCCGGGGAGGATACACTGAAGCTTTCTTT.

The rearrangement uses TRBV12-3 or TRBV12-4 and TRBJ2-2, with D perhaps matching TRBD1 or TRBD2 (6 bases each). The CDR3 has 14 residues. Trimming took 7 bases from V and 7 from J, leaving 16 bases between them. CDR3 residues: CASTWGAQSGELFF. Here the CDR3 DNA reads TGTGCCAGCACCTGGGGGGCACAGAGCGGGGAGCTGTTTTTT.

The V call is TRBV9, the J call TRBJ2-1, with 10 bases aligning to TRBD2. The CDR3 sequence is 14 residues long. The germline V gene encodes CDR1 SGDLS and CDR2 YYNGEE. V was pared by 4 bases and J by 7 bases, with 5 bases of the junction left unmatched. CDR3 DNA: TGTGCCAGCAGCCCTAGCGGGAGATTGAATGAGCAGTTCTTC. It yields the protein CASSPSGRLNEQFF.

The rearrangement uses TRBV7-3 and TRBJ1-1; D not resolved. Trimming took 0 bases from V and 4 from J, leaving 6 bases between them. CDR3 size: 13 residues. Per the germline V gene, CDR1 is SGHTA and CDR2 is FQGTGA. CDR3 sequence: CASSLTDGTEAFF. The CDR3 coding sequence is TGTGCCAGCAGCTTAACGGATGGCACTGAAGCTTTCTTT.

The rearrangement links TRBV19 to TRBJ1-4; D not certain. Germline V gene sequence: CDR1 LNHDA, CDR2 SQIVND (reference sequence). There are 15 residues in the CDR3. V was shortened by 8 bases and J by 3 bases, with 16 bases between the two germline ends. CDR3 loop: CASGRRTSANEKLFF. The CDR3, as DNA: TGTGCCAGTGGCCGGAGAACCTCAGCTAATGAAAAACTGTTTTTT.

CDR3 sequence reads: CASSYTGLSYYNEQFF. DNA for the CDR3: TGTGCCAGCAGTTATACGGGGCTCTCTTACTACAATGAGCAGTTCTTC. V is TRBV7-8 and J is TRBJ2-1, with D perhaps given as TRBD1 or TRBD2 (5 bases each). CDR3 length: 16 amino acids. The V end was cut by 6 bases, the J end by 3 bases, with 18 bases between. Germline lookup yields CDR1 SGHVS and CDR2 FQNEAQ.

The chain uses TRBV29-1 and TRBJ2-7, with D tentatively TRBD1 (5 bases). The CDR3 is made up of 13 amino acids. V shed 4 bases and J shed 1 base, with 11 bases lying between them. CDR1 SQVTM and CDR2 ANQGSEA come from the germline V gene. The CDR3 region has the DNA TGCAGCGTTGTTGGCCAGGGATCCTACGAGCAGTACTTC. Translated: CSVVGQGSYEQYF.

The rearrangement uses TRBV24-1 and TRBJ2-5; D not resolved. Trimming stripped 1 base from V and 2 bases from J, with 10 bases between. Germline V gene sequence: CDR1 KGHDR, CDR2 SFDVKD. CDR3 length equals 15 residues. Written as DNA, the CDR3 is TGTGCCACCAGTGATTTAGGCAAGAAGCAAGAGACCCAGTACTTC. This encodes CATSDLGKKQETQYF.